Listed below are T cell receptor beta chains from one sample, sequenced in a study of shared clonotypes between healthy human individuals. TCRdb's table, derived via immunoSEQ multiplex PCR, lists solely in-frame clones and lacks some. The data hold about 2.4 million clones, with around nine tenths observed a single time. Sequencing input: naive CD4+ T cells sorted from blood. Every receptor here comes from a man between 18 and 29 years old in good health. Both conserved end residues are part of each CDR3. D genes are given only for firm matches. Not all rows give a size; the values are once, few, many and, for expanded clones, a class.

-	TRBV9	14	TRBJ2-2	-	TGTGCCAGCAGCGTAGCGAGCAGCACCGGGGAGCTGTTTTTT	CASSVASSTGELFF
-	TRBV7-2	15	TRBJ1-4	TRBD1	TGTGCCAGCAGCCTCTGGACAGGGGGCGTCGAAAAACTGTTTTTT	CASSLWTGGVEKLFF
once	TRBV15	14	TRBJ2-7	-	TGTGCCACCAGCAGAGACAGAATTTCCTACGAGCAGTACTTC	CATSRDRISYEQYF
-	TRBV7-2	14	TRBJ1-2	-	TGTGCCAGCAGCTTAGGCGGCGGGAACTATGGCTACACCTTC	CASSLGGGNYGYTF
-	TRBV2	14	TRBJ1-3	-	TGTGCCAGCAGTGGACAGACGGCGGGAAACACCATATATTTT	CASSGQTAGNTIYF
-	TRBV2	13	TRBJ2-7	TRBD2	TGTGCCAGCGAGCGGGAAAGCTCCTACGAGCAGTACTTC	CASERESSYEQYF
-	TRBV7-3	14	TRBJ2-5	-	TGTGCCAGCAGCAAGGGACCGATCCCGGAGACCCAGTACTTC	CASSKGPIPETQYF
-	TRBV12-5	14	TRBJ2-7	-	TGTGCTAGTGGTTTGGTGCCAGGGATCAACGAGCAGTACTTC	CASGLVPGINEQYF
-	TRBV6-5	15	TRBJ1-1	-	TGTGCCAGCAGTTACTCCTGGGCAGCTAACACTGAAGCTTTCTTT	CASSYSWAANTEAFF
few	TRBV18	15	TRBJ2-2	-	TGTGCCAGCTCACTGGAAACAGGGAACACCGGGGAGCTGTTTTTT	CASSLETGNTGELFF
-	TRBV18	16	TRBJ1-5	-	TGTGCCAGCTCACCAGGGGAAGCATATAGCAATCAGCCCCAGCATTTT	CASSPGEAYSNQPQHF
-	TRBV27	15	TRBJ2-5	TRBD2	TGTGCCAGCAGTTCGCTTTCGGGGGGGCAAGAGACCCAGTACTTC	CASSSLSGGQETQYF
-	TRBV7-2	14	TRBJ1-2	-	TGTGCCAGCAGCCCGTTGTCGGCGGGGGGAGGCTACACCTTC	CASSPLSAGGGYTF
-	TRBV7-7	15	TRBJ2-1	TRBD2	TGTGCTGGACGGACTAGCGGGAGTATCTACAATGAGCAGTTCTTC	CAGRTSGSIYNEQFF
-	TRBV2	18	TRBJ1-6	-	TGTGCCAGCAGTGCCTCCGGGACGGGGAGCTCCTATAATTCACCCCTCCACTTT	CASSASGTGSSYNSPLHF
few	TRBV19	18	TRBJ1-5	TRBD1	TGTGCCAGTAGTGTTACCGGCCTACAGGGGGAGAGCAATCAGCCCCAGCATTTT	CASSVTGLQGESNQPQHF
once	TRBV12-5	13	TRBJ2-1	-	TGTGCTAGTGAAATCCTGGGACACAATGAGCAGTTCTTC	CASEILGHNEQFF
-	TRBV13	13	TRBJ2-3	-	TGTGCCAGCAGCTTAGGCCAAGGGGGTACGCAGTATTTT	CASSLGQGGTQYF
-	TRBV6-5	14	TRBJ1-1	TRBD1	TGTGCCAGCAGACCGACAGGGGGGTACACTGAAGCTTTCTTT	CASRPTGGYTEAFF
-	TRBV6-5	15	TRBJ2-7	TRBD2	TGTGCCAGCGGATTCGAGGCGGGAGCGTTCTACGAGCAGTACTTC	CASGFEAGAFYEQYF
-	TRBV28	13	TRBJ1-2	-	TGTGCCAGCAGTTCGCGGGGAGTCTATGGCTACACCTTC	CASSSRGVYGYTF
-	TRBV19	14	TRBJ1-4	-	TGTGCCAGTAGTATACCAGGAGAAAGGGAAAAACTGTTTTTT	CASSIPGEREKLFF
-	TRBV9	14	TRBJ2-7	TRBD1	TGTGCCAGCAGCAAGGGACAGGCCTCCTACGAGCAGTACTTC	CASSKGQASYEQYF
-	TRBV4-3	17	TRBJ2-7	TRBD2	TGCGCCAGCAGCCAAGAGGTGGGACTAGCGGGAGGGTACGAGCAGTACTTC	CASSQEVGLAGGYEQYF
-	TRBV29-1	11	TRBJ1-4	-	TGCAGCGTTTACACGAATGAAAAACTGTTTTTT	CSVYTNEKLFF
-	TRBV7-3	14	TRBJ2-4	-	TGTGCCAGCAGCTTAACCCCGGGTCGTGGGATTCAGTACTTC	CASSLTPGRGIQYF
once	TRBV11-2	15	TRBJ2-7	TRBD1	TGTGCCAGCAGCTCCCCAGGGACAGGGGTCTACGAGCAGTACTTC	CASSSPGTGVYEQYF
-	TRBV28	21	TRBJ2-4	TRBD1	TGTGCCAGCAGCCCCCTCCGAGACTCCGGGACAGCAAATCTAGCCAAAAACATTCAGTACTTC	CASSPLRDSGTANLAKNIQYF
-	TRBV9	14	TRBJ2-3	-	TGTGCCAGCAGCGTCGGGTTTGCGGGGGATACGCAGTATTTT	CASSVGFAGDTQYF
-	TRBV6-6	13	TRBJ1-1	-	TGTGCCAGCAGTCAGCAGAGGAACACTGAAGCTTTCTTT	CASSQQRNTEAFF
-	TRBV7-2	15	TRBJ2-3	-	TGTGCCAGCAGCCCAGTAGCGAGAAGCACAGATACGCAGTATTTT	CASSPVARSTDTQYF